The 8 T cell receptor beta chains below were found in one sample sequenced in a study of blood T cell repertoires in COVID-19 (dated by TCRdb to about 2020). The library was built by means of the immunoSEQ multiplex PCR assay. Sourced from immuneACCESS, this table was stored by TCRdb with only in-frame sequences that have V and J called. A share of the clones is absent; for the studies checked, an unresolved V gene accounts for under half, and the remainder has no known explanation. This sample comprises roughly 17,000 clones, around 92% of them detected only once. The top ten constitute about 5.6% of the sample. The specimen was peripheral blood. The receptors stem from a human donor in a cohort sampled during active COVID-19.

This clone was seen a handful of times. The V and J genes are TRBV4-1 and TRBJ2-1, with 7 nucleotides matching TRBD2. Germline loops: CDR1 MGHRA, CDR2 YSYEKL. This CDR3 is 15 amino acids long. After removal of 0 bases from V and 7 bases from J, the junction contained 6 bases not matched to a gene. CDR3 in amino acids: CASSQEGASGNEQFF. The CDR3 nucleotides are TGCGCCAGCAGCCAAGAAGGGGCTAGCGGAAATGAGCAGTTCTTC.

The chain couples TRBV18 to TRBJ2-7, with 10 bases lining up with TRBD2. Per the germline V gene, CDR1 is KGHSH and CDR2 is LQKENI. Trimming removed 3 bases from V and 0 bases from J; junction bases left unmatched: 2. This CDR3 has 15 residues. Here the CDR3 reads CASSPRTSGSYEQYF. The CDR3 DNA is TGTGCCAGCTCACCGAGGACTAGCGGCTCCTACGAGCAGTACTTC.

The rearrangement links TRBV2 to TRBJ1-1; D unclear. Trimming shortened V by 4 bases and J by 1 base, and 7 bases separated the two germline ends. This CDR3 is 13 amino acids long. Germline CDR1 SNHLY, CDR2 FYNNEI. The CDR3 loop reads CASSVVENTEAFF. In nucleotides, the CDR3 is TGTGCCAGCAGTGTGGTAGAGAACACTGAAGCTTTCTTT.

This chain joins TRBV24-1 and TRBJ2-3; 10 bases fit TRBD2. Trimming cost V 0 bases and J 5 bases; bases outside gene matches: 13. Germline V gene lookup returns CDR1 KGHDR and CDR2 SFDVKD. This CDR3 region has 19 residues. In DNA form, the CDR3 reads TGTGCCACCAGTGATTTGCATCGGGGGTTAGCGGGAGGAATAGATACGCAGTATTTT. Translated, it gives CATSDLHRGLAGGIDTQYF.

Written as DNA, the CDR3 is TGTGCCAGCAGTGAACTAGCGGCCTACGAGCAGTACTTC. This gives the protein CASSELAAYEQYF. The V gene is TRBV2, the J gene TRBJ2-7, with 7 positions matching TRBD2. CDR3 size: 13 residues. The trim removed 2 bases at V and 2 bases at J, leaving 0 bases unmatched. Germline CDR1 is SNHLY and CDR2 is FYNNEI. Together with reference TRBV2 and TRBJ2-7, the CDR3 gives the full variable domain: EPEVTQTPSHQVTQMGQEVILRCVPISNHLYFYWYRQILGQKVEFLVSFYNNEISEKSEIFDDQFSVERPDGSNFTLKIRSTKLEDSAMYFCASSELAAYEQYFGPGTRLTVT.

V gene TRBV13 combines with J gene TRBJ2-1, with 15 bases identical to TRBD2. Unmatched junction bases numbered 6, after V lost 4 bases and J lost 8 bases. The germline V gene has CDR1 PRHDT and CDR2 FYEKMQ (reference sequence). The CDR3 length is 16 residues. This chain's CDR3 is CASSSRTSGRGDEQFF. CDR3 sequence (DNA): TGTGCCAGCAGCTCCCGGACTAGCGGGAGGGGCGATGAGCAGTTCTTC.

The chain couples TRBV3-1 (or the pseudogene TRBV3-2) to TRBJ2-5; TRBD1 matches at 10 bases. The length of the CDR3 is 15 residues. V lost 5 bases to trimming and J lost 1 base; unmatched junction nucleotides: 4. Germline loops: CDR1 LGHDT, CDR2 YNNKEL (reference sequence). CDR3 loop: CASSSGTGVQETQYF. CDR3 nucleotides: TGTGCCAGCAGCTCCGGGACAGGGGTCCAAGAGACCCAGTACTTC.

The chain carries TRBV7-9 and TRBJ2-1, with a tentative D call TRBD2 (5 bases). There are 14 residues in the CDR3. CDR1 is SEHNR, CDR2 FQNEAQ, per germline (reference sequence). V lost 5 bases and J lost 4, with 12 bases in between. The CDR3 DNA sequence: TGTGCCAGCAGCCCAGTAAGCGGATACAATGAGCAGTTCTTC. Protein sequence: CASSPVSGYNEQFF.